Each of the 22 T cell receptor beta chains below was sequenced from the same sample in a study of blood T cell repertoires in COVID-19. TCRdb's table, derived via immunoSEQ multiplex PCR, lists solely in-frame clones and lacks some. This sample carries around 86,000 clones, over 75% of them seen once, and the ten largest clones take roughly 5%. Sequenced material: peripheral blood. Source of these receptors: an elderly woman with acute or convalescent COVID-19.

This clone was observed a single time. The chain uses TRBV14 and TRBJ1-3; no definite D call. This CDR3 has 16 amino acids. In germline, CDR1 is SGHDN, CDR2 FVKESK. V lost 0 bases and J lost 1, with 10 bases in between. CDR3 sequence reads: CASSQDLGGSGNTIYF. The CDR3 bases are TGTGCCAGCAGCCAAGATCTCGGCGGGTCTGGAAACACCATATATTTT.

The DNA for the CDR3 is TGTGCCACCAGCAGAGATCCGTTGGAAAAACTGTTTTTT. Its translation: CATSRDPLEKLFF. This chain joins TRBV15 and TRBJ1-4, with no clear D. This CDR3 contains 13 residues. Germline CDR1 reads LNHNV; CDR2 reads YYDKDF (reference sequence). V was cut by 0 bases and J by 8 bases, with 7 bases left in between.

The V call is TRBV12-3 or TRBV12-4, the J call TRBJ1-1; D is undetermined. There are 13 residues in the CDR3. Trimming left V 2 bases short and J 2 bases short, with 6 bases between. The CDR3 protein is CASSLQVNTEAFF. The CDR3 nucleotides are TGTGCCAGCAGTTTACAGGTTAACACTGAAGCTTTCTTT.

As concerns this clone: A read error may produce the germline difference seen at one junction end. The chain recombines TRBV11-2 with TRBJ2-3; 9 bases match TRBD2. This CDR3 comprises 14 residues. In germline, CDR1 is SGHAT, CDR2 FQNNGV. CDR3 coding DNA: TGTGCCAGCAGCTACGGGACTAGCATAGATACGCAGTATTTT. Its translation is CASSYGTSIDTQYF.

The chain uses TRBV19 and TRBJ2-5; tentatively, D is TRBD1 (5 bases). This CDR3 is 13 amino acids long. Germline loops: CDR1 LNHDA, CDR2 SQIVND (reference sequence). Trimming cost V 6 bases and J 5 bases, with 13 bases left between them. The CDR3 reads CASRGGPGETQYF. The CDR3, as DNA: TGTGCCAGTAGGGGCGGCCCAGGGGAGACCCAGTACTTC.

The V call is TRBV18, the J call TRBJ1-5; no firm D call. Trimming pared 3 bases from V and 7 bases from J, leaving 13 bases between. This CDR3 comprises 14 residues. The germline CDR1 and CDR2 sequences are KGHSH and LQKENI. The CDR3 region is CASSPFPGGQPQHF. The CDR3 DNA reads as TGTGCCAGCTCACCGTTCCCAGGCGGGCAGCCCCAGCATTTT.

The chain uses TRBV24-1 and TRBJ1-6; no firm D call. The V gene's germline CDR1 is KGHDR and CDR2 SFDVKD. This CDR3 is 16 amino acids long. Trimming took off 1 base at V and 7 bases at J, with 13 bases between the two ends. This chain's CDR3 is CATSDFLGGGNSPLHF. CDR3 bases: TGTGCCACCAGTGATTTCTTGGGCGGAGGGAATTCACCCCTCCACTTT.

The chain links TRBV15 to TRBJ1-1; D remains unclear. The germline V gene encodes CDR1 LNHNV and CDR2 YYDKDF (reference sequence). The CDR3 sequence is 12 residues long. Trimming stripped 5 bases from V and 8 bases from J, with 12 bases between. Written as DNA, the CDR3 is TGTGCCACCAGCCGCGGTCCGTCGGAAGCTTTCTTT. It translates to CATSRGPSEAFF.

The V gene is TRBV11-2, the J gene TRBJ1-3, with TRBD1 identical over 9 bases. The germline gives CDR1 SGHAT, CDR2 FQNNGV. The CDR3 covers 14 residues. V was pared by 5 bases and J by 4 bases, with 3 bases of the junction left unmatched. In DNA, the CDR3 is TGTGCCAGCAGCGACAGGGGGGGAGGAAACACCATATATTTT. It encodes CASSDRGGGNTIYF.

V gene TRBV15 combines with J gene TRBJ1-1; D possibly corresponds to TRBD1 (6 bases). The V end was cut by 0 bases, the J end by 6 bases, with 8 bases between. Germline V lookup: CDR1 LNHNV, CDR2 YYDKDF (reference sequence). The CDR3 has 13 amino acids. CDR3 amino acids: CATSRDKGAEAFF. The CDR3 region has the DNA TGTGCCACCAGCAGAGACAAGGGGGCTGAAGCTTTCTTT.

This chain joins TRBV2 and TRBJ1-1; 8 nucleotides align to TRBD1. Germline CDR1 reads SNHLY; CDR2 reads FYNNEI. Unmatched junction bases numbered 8, after V lost 6 bases and J lost 5 bases. The CDR3 is 14 amino acids. The CDR3 nucleotides read TGTGCCAGCAGCCGAACAGGGGGGTGGACTGAAGCTTTCTTT. This gives the protein CASSRTGGWTEAFF.

The V and J genes are TRBV13 and TRBJ2-7; D call uncertain. The V end lost 5 bases, the J end lost 0 bases, and 5 bases lay between the germline ends. The CDR3 extends over 12 amino acids. Germline-derived CDR1 and CDR2 are PRHDT and FYEKMQ (reference sequence). The CDR3 DNA sequence: TGTGCCAGCAGCCTCCGCTCCTACGAGCAGTACTTC. Encoded protein: CASSLRSYEQYF.

The gene calls are TRBV6-1 and TRBJ1-2, with D possibly being TRBD1 (6 bases). This CDR3 is built from 14 residues. Deletions cut 1 base from V and 7 bases from J, with 13 bases between. Per the germline V gene, CDR1 is MNHNS and CDR2 is SASEGT. In nucleotides, the CDR3 is TGTGCCAGCAGTGAAGTCTCCAGGGGTAGTGGCTACACCTTC. It translates to CASSEVSRGSGYTF.

This chain joins TRBV9 and TRBJ2-2; 9 positions match TRBD2. The CDR3 has 15 amino acids. The germline V gene has CDR1 SGDLS and CDR2 YYNGEE. After removal of 1 base from V and 3 bases from J, the junction contained 1 base not matched to a gene. The CDR3 loop reads CASSVLAGDTGELFF. CDR3 coding DNA: TGTGCCAGCAGCGTATTAGCGGGAGACACCGGGGAGCTGTTTTTT.

The V call is TRBV5-1, the J call TRBJ2-1, with TRBD2 matching 8 bases. The germline gives CDR1 SGHRS, CDR2 YFSETQ. The CDR3 runs 15 residues. V lost 1 base and J lost 7; bases outside the gene matches: 7. This CDR3 is CASSLFAGGMNEQFF. The CDR3 nucleotides are TGCGCCAGCAGCTTGTTCGCGGGAGGAATGAATGAGCAGTTCTTC. Full variable domain (remainder filled in from reference TRBV5-1 and TRBJ2-1): KAGVTQTPRYLIKTRGQQVTLSCSPISGHRSVSWYQQTPGQGLQFLFEYFSETQRNKGNFPGRFSGRQFSNSRSEMNVSTLELGDSALYLCASSLFAGGMNEQFFGPGTRLTVL.

The CDR3, as DNA: TGTGCCAGCAGCCCTCCGGGACTAGCGGGGTCCACAGATACGCAGTATTTT. It encodes CASSPPGLAGSTDTQYF. This sequence joins TRBV3-1 (or the pseudogene TRBV3-2) and TRBJ2-3; 13 bases are a match to TRBD2. Germline V CDR1 and CDR2: LGHDT, YNNKEL (reference sequence). The J segment lost 2 bases and the V segment lost 4 bases, leaving 6 bases of the junction unmatched. The CDR3 extends over 17 amino acids.

This rearrangement joins TRBV7-2 to TRBJ1-5; D gene unclear. The CDR3 runs 14 residues. Between the trimmed V and J ends, which lost 6 bases and 4 bases, there was a span of 13 bases. Germline V gene data show CDR1 as SGHTA and CDR2 as FQGNSA. CDR3 coding DNA: TGTGCCAGCAGTCTAACCGGGGTGAATCAGCCCCAGCATTTT. Its translation is CASSLTGVNQPQHF.

This sequence joins TRBV2 and TRBJ1-1, with 7 bases fitting TRBD1. Germline V gene data show CDR1 as SNHLY and CDR2 as FYNNEI. The CDR3 is 14 amino acids. After removal of 7 bases from V and 4 bases from J, the junction contained 9 bases not matched to a gene. DNA of the CDR3: TGTGCCAGCACCCCTAGACAGGGTCTCACTGAAGCTTTCTTT. It encodes CASTPRQGLTEAFF.

This chain joins TRBV5-6 and TRBJ1-2, with D possibly matching TRBD1 (5 bases). The CDR3 consists of 15 residues. Trimming cost V 4 bases and J 4 bases, with 17 bases left between them. Looked up from germline, CDR1 is SGHDT and CDR2 is YYEEEE. Here the CDR3 reads CASSVRALGAYGYTF. The CDR3 DNA is TGTGCCAGCAGCGTCCGGGCCCTAGGGGCCTATGGCTACACCTTC.

The V call is TRBV5-1, the J call TRBJ1-1, with D maybe TRBD1 (6 bases). Germline-derived CDR1 and CDR2 are SGHRS and YFSETQ. Trimming took 0 bases from V and 1 from J, leaving 10 bases between them. The CDR3 loop spans 15 amino acids. CDR3 coding DNA: TGCGCCAGCAGCTTGGCCTGGGGGCGGAACACTGAAGCTTTCTTT. It yields the protein CASSLAWGRNTEAFF.

The chain uses TRBV5-1 and TRBJ2-2; perhaps TRBD1 as D (5 bases). This CDR3 has 12 amino acids. Trimming shortened V by 4 bases and J by 7 bases, and 8 bases separated the two germline ends. Germline CDR1 and CDR2: SGHRS and YFSETQ. Here the CDR3 reads CASSPQGGELFF. The CDR3 nucleotides read TGCGCCAGCAGCCCCCAGGGCGGGGAGCTGTTTTTT.

V is TRBV14 and J is TRBJ2-1; TRBD1 agrees at 9 bases. Trimming removed 6 bases from V and 10 bases from J; junction bases left unmatched: 16. Germline V gives CDR1 SGHDN, CDR2 FVKESK. This CDR3 is 16 amino acids long. As DNA, the CDR3 is TGTGCCAGCAGTCTTCATCGAGAGGGACAGGGAGGAGAGCAGTTCTTC. Protein product: CASSLHREGQGGEQFF.